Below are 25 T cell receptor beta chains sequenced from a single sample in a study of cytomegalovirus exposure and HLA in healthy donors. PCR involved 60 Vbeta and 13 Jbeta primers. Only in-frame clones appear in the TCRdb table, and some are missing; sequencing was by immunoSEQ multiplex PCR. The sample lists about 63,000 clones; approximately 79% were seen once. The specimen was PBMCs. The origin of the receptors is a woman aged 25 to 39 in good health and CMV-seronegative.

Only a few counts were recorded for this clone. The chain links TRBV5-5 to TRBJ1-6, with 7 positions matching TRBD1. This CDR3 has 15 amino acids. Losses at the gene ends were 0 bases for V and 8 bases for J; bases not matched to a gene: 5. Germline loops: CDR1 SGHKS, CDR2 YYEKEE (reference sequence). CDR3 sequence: CASSLGGQIYSPLHF. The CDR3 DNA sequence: TGTGCCAGCAGCTTGGGGGGACAGATTTATTCACCCCTCCACTTT.

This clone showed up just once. The CDR3 is CASSFSTEHQTYEQYV. The CDR3 region has the DNA TGTGCCAGCAGTTTCTCGACAGAGCACCAAACCTACGAGCAGTACGTC. The genes are TRBV28 and TRBJ2-7; D might be TRBD1 (5 bases). The V end lost 3 bases, the J end lost 2 bases, and 17 bases lay between the germline ends. Germline assignment: CDR1 MDHEN and CDR2 SYDVKM. The CDR3 loop spans 16 amino acids.

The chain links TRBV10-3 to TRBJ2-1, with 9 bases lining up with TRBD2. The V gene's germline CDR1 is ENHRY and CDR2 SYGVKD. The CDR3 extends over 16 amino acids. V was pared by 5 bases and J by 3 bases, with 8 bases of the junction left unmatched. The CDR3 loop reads CAISLSAGGNYNEQFF. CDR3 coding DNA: TGTGCCATCAGTTTATCAGCGGGAGGCAACTACAATGAGCAGTTCTTC.

The CDR3 sequence: CAWSVRGTDTQYF. CDR3 DNA: TGTGCCTGGAGTGTACGAGGCACAGATACGCAGTATTTT. The chain joins TRBV30 to TRBJ2-3; D remains unclear. The CDR3 has 13 residues. Germline lookup yields CDR1 GTSNPN and CDR2 SVGIG (reference sequence). Trimming pared 0 bases from V and 1 base from J, leaving 5 bases between.

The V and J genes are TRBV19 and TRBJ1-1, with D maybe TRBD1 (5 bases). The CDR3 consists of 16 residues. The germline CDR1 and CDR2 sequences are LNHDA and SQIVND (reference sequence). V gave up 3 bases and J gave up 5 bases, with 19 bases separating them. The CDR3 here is CASSMARLGAGTEAFF. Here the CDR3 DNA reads TGTGCCAGTAGTATGGCCCGGTTAGGGGCCGGGACTGAAGCTTTCTTT.

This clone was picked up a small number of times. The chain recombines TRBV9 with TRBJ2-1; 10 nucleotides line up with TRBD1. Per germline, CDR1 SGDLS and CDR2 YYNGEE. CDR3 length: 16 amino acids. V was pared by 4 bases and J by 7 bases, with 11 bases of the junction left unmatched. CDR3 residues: CASSTVTGTGVNEQFF. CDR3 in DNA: TGTGCCAGCAGCACCGTGACCGGGACAGGGGTAAATGAGCAGTTCTTC.

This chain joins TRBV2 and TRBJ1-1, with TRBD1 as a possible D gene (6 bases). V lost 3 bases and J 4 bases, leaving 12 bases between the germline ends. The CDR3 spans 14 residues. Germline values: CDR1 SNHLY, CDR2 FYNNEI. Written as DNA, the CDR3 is TGTGCCAGCAGTGAGATTGAGGACAGCACTGAAGCTTTCTTT. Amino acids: CASSEIEDSTEAFF.

CDR3 region: CASSGGGLSQPQHF. The CDR3 DNA reads TGTGCCAGCAGCGGCGGAGGCCTCAGTCAGCCCCAGCATTTT. The chain couples TRBV21-1 to TRBJ1-5. TRBV21-1 is a pseudogene locus. This CDR3 has 14 amino acids.

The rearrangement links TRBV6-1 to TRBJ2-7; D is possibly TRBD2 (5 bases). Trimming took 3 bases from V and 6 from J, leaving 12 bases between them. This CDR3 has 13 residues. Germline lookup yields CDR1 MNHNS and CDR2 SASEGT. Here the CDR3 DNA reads TGTGCCAGCAGTGAGATACGGGGATCCGAGCAGTACTTC. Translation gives CASSEIRGSEQYF.

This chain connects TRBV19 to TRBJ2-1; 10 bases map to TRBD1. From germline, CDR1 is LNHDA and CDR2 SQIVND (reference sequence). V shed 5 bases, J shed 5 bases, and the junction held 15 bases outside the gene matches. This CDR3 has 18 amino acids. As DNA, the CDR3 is TGTGCCAGTAGTCTGGACAGGGGGTTTGGCTGGGGGGACAATGAGCAGTTCTTC. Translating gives CASSLDRGFGWGDNEQFF.

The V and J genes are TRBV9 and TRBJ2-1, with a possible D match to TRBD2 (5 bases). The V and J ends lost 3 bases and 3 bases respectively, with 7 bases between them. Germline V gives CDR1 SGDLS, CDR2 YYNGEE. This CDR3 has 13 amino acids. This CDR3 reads CASSAEGYNEQFF. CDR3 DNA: TGTGCCAGCAGCGCCGAGGGCTACAATGAGCAGTTCTTC.

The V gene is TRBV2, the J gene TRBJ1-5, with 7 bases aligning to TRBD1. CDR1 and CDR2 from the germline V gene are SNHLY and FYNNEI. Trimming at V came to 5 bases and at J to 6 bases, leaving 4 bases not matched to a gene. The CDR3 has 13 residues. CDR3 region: CASSQGGGQPQHF. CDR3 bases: TGTGCCAGCAGTCAAGGGGGCGGTCAGCCCCAGCATTTT.

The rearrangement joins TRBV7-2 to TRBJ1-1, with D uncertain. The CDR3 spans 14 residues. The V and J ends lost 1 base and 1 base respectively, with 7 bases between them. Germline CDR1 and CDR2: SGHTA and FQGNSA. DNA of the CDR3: TGTGCCAGCAGCTTAGATGGCCCGAACACTGAAGCTTTCTTT. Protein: CASSLDGPNTEAFF.

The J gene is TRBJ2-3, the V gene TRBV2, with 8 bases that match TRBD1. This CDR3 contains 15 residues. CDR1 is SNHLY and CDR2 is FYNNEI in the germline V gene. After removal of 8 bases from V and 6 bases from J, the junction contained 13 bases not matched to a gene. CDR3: CASSRVQGAADTQYF. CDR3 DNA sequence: TGTGCCAGCTCCAGAGTTCAGGGGGCGGCCGATACGCAGTATTTT.

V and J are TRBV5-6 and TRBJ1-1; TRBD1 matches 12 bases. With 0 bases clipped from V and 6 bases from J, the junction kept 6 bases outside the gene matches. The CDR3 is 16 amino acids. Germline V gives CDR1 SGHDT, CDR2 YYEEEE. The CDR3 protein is CASSLVGTGGRAEAFF. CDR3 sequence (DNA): TGTGCCAGCAGCTTGGTTGGGACAGGGGGCCGGGCTGAAGCTTTCTTT. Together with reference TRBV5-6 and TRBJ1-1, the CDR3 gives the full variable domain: DAGVTQSPTHLIKTRGQQVTLRCSPKSGHDTVSWYQQALGQGPQFIFQYYEEEERQRGNFPDRFSGHQFPNYSSELNVNALLLGDSALYLCASSLVGTGGRAEAFFGQGTRLTVV.

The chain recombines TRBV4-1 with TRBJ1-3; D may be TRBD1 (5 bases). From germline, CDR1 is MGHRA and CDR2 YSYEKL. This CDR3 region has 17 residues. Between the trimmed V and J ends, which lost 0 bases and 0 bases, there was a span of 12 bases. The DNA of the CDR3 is TGCGCCAGCAGCCAAGATAGGGACTCCTACTCTGGAAACACCATATATTTT. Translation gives CASSQDRDSYSGNTIYF.

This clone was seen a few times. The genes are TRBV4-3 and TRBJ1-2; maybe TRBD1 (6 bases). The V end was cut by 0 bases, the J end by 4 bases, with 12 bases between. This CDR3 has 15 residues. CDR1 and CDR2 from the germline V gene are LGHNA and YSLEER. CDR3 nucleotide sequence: TGCGCCAGCAGCCAAGATGGTCAGGGGACCTATGGCTACACCTTC. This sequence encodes CASSQDGQGTYGYTF.

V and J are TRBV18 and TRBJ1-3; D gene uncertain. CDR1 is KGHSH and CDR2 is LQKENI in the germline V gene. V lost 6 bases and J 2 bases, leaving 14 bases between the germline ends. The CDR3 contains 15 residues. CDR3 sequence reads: CASSYGPGAGNTIYF. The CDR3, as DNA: TGTGCCAGCTCCTACGGACCCGGGGCTGGAAACACCATATATTTT.

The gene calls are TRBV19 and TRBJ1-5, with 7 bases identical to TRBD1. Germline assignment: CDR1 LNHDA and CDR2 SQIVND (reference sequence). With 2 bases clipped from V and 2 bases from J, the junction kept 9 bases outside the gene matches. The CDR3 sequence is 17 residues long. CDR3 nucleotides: TGTGCCAGTAGTATACCACAGGGGCGGAGGCGCAATCAGCCCCAGCATTTT. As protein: CASSIPQGRRRNQPQHF.

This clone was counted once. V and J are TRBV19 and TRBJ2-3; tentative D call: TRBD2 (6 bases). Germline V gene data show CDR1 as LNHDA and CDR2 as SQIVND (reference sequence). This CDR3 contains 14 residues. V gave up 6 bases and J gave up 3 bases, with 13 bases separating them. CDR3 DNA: TGTGCCAGTAGGGCTAGCGCTGGTACAGATACGCAGTATTTT. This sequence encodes CASRASAGTDTQYF.

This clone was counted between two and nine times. CDR3 bases: TGTGCCAGCAGTGGATCCGGGACAGGAAAATCACCCCTCCACTTT. Translating gives CASSGSGTGKSPLHF. J is TRBJ1-6 and V is TRBV28; TRBD1 matches 8 bases. Germline V lookup: CDR1 MDHEN, CDR2 SYDVKM. CDR3 length: 15 residues. V dropped 5 bases and J dropped 10; count of bases not matched to a gene: 10.

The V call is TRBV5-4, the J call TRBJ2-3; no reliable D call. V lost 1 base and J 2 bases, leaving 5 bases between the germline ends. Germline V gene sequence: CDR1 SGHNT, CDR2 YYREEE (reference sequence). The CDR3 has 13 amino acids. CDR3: CASSLSYTDTQYF. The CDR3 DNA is TGTGCCAGCAGCTTGTCCTACACAGATACGCAGTATTTT.

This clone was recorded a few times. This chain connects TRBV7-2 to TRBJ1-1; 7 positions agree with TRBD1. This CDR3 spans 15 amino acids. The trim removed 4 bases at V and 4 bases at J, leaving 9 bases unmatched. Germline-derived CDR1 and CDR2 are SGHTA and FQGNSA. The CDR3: CASSSDRSTGTEAFF. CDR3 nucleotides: TGTGCCAGCAGCTCGGACAGGTCCACAGGCACTGAAGCTTTCTTT. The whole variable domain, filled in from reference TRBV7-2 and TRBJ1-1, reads GAGVSQSPSNKVTEKGKDVELRCDPISGHTALYWYRQSLGQGLEFLIYFQGNSAPDKSGLPSDRFSAERTGGSVSTLTIQRTQQEDSAVYLCASSSDRSTGTEAFFGQGTRLTVV.

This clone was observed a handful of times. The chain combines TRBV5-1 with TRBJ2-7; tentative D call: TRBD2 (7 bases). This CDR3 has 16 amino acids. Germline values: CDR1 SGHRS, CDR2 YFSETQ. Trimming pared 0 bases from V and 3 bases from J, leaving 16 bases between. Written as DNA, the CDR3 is TGCGCCAGCAGCTTGGCCAAAGGGGGGGGCGTCTACGAGCAGTACTTC. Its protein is CASSLAKGGGVYEQYF.

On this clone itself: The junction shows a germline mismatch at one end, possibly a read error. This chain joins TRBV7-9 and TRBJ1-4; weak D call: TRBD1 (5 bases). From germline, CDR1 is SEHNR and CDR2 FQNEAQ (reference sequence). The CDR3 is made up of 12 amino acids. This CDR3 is CSSSKGVEKLFF. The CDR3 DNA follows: TGTTCCAGCAGCAAAGGGGTAGAAAAACTGTTTTTT.